What follows are 16 T cell receptor beta chains derived from one specimen sequenced in a study of T-cell memory formation after mild COVID-19. In TCRdb, the 5' RACE reads were re-called with MiXCR into one record per CDR3 protein. The profile shows more than 70,000 distinct CDR3 sequences, approximately 13% of them singletons. Material: PBMCs or a T cell subset sorted from them (not recorded which). Receptor source: an adult woman who had mild COVID-19 (a few samples of this study predate the infection). Cell type and time point are not known.

The chain employs TRBV27 and TRBJ2-7, with D maybe TRBD2 (6 bases). The length of the CDR3 is 14 residues. Germline CDR1 and CDR2: MNHEY and SMNVEV (reference sequence). Trimming took off 6 bases at V and 5 bases at J, with 17 bases between the two ends. The CDR3 sequence is CASSGGLFGDEQYF. The CDR3, as DNA: TGTGCCAGCAGCGGAGGGTTGTTCGGCGACGAGCAGTACTTC.

This clonotype has a handful of counts. The rearrangement uses TRBV24-1 and TRBJ2-7; 9 positions agree with TRBD1. Trimming cost V 9 bases and J 5 bases; bases outside gene matches: 4. Germline lookup yields CDR1 KGHDR and CDR2 SFDVKD. The CDR3 length is 12 residues. As DNA, the CDR3 is TGTGCCACCGGGGACAGGGTAGACGAGCAGTACTTC. Protein product: CATGDRVDEQYF.

This clonotype was counted a few times. The CDR3 is CASSRTEAPNNEQFF. DNA for the CDR3: TGTGCCAGCAGCAGGACTGAGGCCCCGAACAATGAGCAGTTCTTC. The chain combines TRBV7-9 with TRBJ2-1; tentatively, D is TRBD2 (5 bases). From germline, CDR1 is SEHNR and CDR2 FQNEAQ (reference sequence). The CDR3 contains 15 residues. Trimming removed 5 bases from V and 5 bases from J, with 16 bases in between. The full variable domain, rest sourced from reference TRBV7-9 and TRBJ2-1, is DTGVSQNPRHKITKRGQNVTFRCDPISEHNRLYWYRQTLGQGPEFLTYFQNEAQLEKSRLLSDRFSAERPKGSFSTLEIQRTEQGDSAMYLCASSRTEAPNNEQFFGPGTRLTVL.

At least ten counts were recorded for this clonotype. The V call is TRBV5-1, the J call TRBJ2-3, with unresolved D. The V gene's germline CDR1 is SGHRS and CDR2 YFSETQ. The CDR3 length is 14 residues. V lost 6 bases, J lost 1 base, and 12 bases lay in between. For the CDR3, the DNA is TGCGCCAGCACCCCTGGAGATCGCACAGATACGCAGTATTTT. It encodes CASTPGDRTDTQYF. Full variable domain (missing parts from reference TRBV5-1 and TRBJ2-3): KAGVTQTPRYLIKTRGQQVTLSCSPISGHRSVSWYQQTPGQGLQFLFEYFSETQRNKGNFPGRFSGRQFSNSRSEMNVSTLELGDSALYLCASTPGDRTDTQYFGPGTRLTVL.

This clonotype has just one count. The chain is built from TRBV12-3 or TRBV12-4 and TRBJ2-3, with TRBD2 matching over 8 bases. The V segment lost 4 bases and the J segment 6 bases; nucleotides outside the gene matches: 9. This CDR3 spans 15 amino acids. CDR3 sequence: CASSSRGGYKDTQYF. CDR3 nucleotides: TGTGCCAGCAGTTCTCGGGGGGGGTACAAGGATACGCAGTATTTT.

The rearrangement uses TRBV7-9 and TRBJ2-2; TRBD1 agrees at 7 bases. The CDR3 has 16 residues. Germline V lookup: CDR1 SEHNR, CDR2 FQNEAQ (reference sequence). V shed 5 bases, J shed 3 bases, and the junction held 9 bases outside the gene matches. The CDR3 loop reads CASSNSRDRDTGELFF. The CDR3 region has the DNA TGTGCCAGCAGCAATTCCCGGGACAGAGACACCGGGGAGCTGTTTTTT.

V usage is TRBV29-1 and J usage is TRBJ2-7; 12 bases agree with TRBD2. Germline trimming cut 6 bases from V and 2 bases from J; bases unmatched to any gene: 14. This CDR3 comprises 17 residues. In germline, CDR1 is SQVTM, CDR2 ANQGSEA. The CDR3 DNA is TGCAGCGTGGCGCCCCACCCGGGACTAGCGGGCGCCTACGAGCAGTACTTC. Its protein product is CSVAPHPGLAGAYEQYF.

The gene calls are TRBV5-1 and TRBJ2-7; D unclear. Trimming took 1 base from V and 2 from J, leaving 4 bases between them. The CDR3 is 12 amino acids. Germline V gene lookup returns CDR1 SGHRS and CDR2 YFSETQ. The CDR3 spells CASSLSPYEQYF. DNA of the CDR3: TGCGCCAGCAGCTTGTCACCCTACGAGCAGTACTTC.

The chain joins TRBV5-6 to TRBJ2-2; D gene uncertain. The CDR3 spans 17 residues. Germline V gene sequence: CDR1 SGHDT, CDR2 YYEEEE. V was pared by 0 bases and J by 0 bases, with 12 bases between. CDR3 in amino acids: CASSLVHTFANTGELFF. In DNA, the CDR3 is TGTGCCAGCAGCTTGGTACACACGTTCGCGAACACCGGGGAGCTGTTTTTT.

The gene calls are TRBV29-1 and TRBJ1-5; no definite D call. Germline CDR1 reads SQVTM; CDR2 reads ANQGSEA. The CDR3 has 13 residues. The V end was cut by 6 bases, the J end by 5 bases, with 14 bases between. CDR3 nucleotide sequence: TGCAGCGTCAAAAGGGCATTTGATCAGCCCCAGCATTTT. It encodes CSVKRAFDQPQHF.

The chain recombines TRBV7-2 with TRBJ2-1; no clear D gene. Trimming removed 0 bases from V and 4 bases from J, with 19 bases in between. Germline values: CDR1 SGHTA, CDR2 FQGNSA. The CDR3 covers 18 residues. CDR3 nucleotide sequence: TGTGCCAGCAGCTTAGCGCCGTTTGTCAGTTCCTGGTACAATGAGCAGTTCTTC. Its translation is CASSLAPFVSSWYNEQFF.

The gene calls are TRBV15 and TRBJ2-2; D uncertain. Germline loops: CDR1 LNHNV, CDR2 YYDKDF (reference sequence). The CDR3 contains 11 residues. Trimming shortened V by 8 bases and J by 3 bases, and 4 bases separated the two germline ends. The CDR3 DNA follows: TGTGCCACCTCAGACACCGGGGAGCTGTTTTTT. The encoded protein is CATSDTGELFF. Full variable domain (missing parts from reference TRBV15 and TRBJ2-2): DAMVIQNPRYQVTQFGKPVTLSCSQTLNHNVMYWYQQKSSQAPKLLFHYYDKDFNNEADTPDNFQSRRPNTSFCFLDIRSPGLGDTAMYLCATSDTGELFFGEGSRLTVL.

This clonotype has more than one count but fewer than ten. The gene calls are TRBV7-9 and TRBJ2-1, with no clear D. Trimming left V 1 base short and J 4 bases short, with 8 bases between. This CDR3 spans 14 amino acids. CDR1 and CDR2 from the germline V gene are SEHNR and FQNEAQ (reference sequence). The CDR3 loop is CASSLDVSYNEQFF. As DNA, the CDR3 is TGTGCCAGCAGCTTAGATGTCTCATACAATGAGCAGTTCTTC.

The chain has TRBV6-2 or TRBV6-3 and TRBJ2-5; perhaps TRBD1 as D (5 bases). V was shortened by 5 bases and J by 3 bases, with 19 bases between the two germline ends. Germline assignment: CDR1 MNHEY and CDR2 SVGEGT. This CDR3 is 16 amino acids long. CDR3 coding DNA: TGTGCCAGCAGTAACTTCCCGACGGACACCGAAGAGACCCAGTACTTC. Protein: CASSNFPTDTEETQYF.

A few counts support this clonotype. The chain couples TRBV12-3 or TRBV12-4 to TRBJ2-2, with 9 nucleotides matching TRBD1. CDR3 size: 16 residues. J gave up 5 bases and V 5 bases, and 9 bases lay outside the gene matches. In DNA, the CDR3 is TGTGCCAGCAGTCAATCGCCGGGACAGGGTACCGGGGAGCTGTTTTTT. Encoded protein: CASSQSPGQGTGELFF.

V and J are TRBV29-1 and TRBJ2-7, with 8 nucleotides matching TRBD1. The CDR3 extends over 12 amino acids. CDR1 and CDR2 from the germline V gene are SQVTM and ANQGSEA. Germline trimming cut 6 bases from V and 7 bases from J; bases unmatched to any gene: 8. In nucleotides, the CDR3 is TGCAGCGTAGACTCAGGGGGCGGTGAGCAGTACTTC. Amino acids: CSVDSGGGEQYF.